The next 14 T cell receptor beta chains were all read from a single sample in a study of blood T cell repertoires in COVID-19. Method: immunoSEQ multiplex PCR; TCRdb's copy keeps in-frame clones and lacks some. The data contain 55,000 to 80,000 clones, 80% to 90% of them singletons. The sequenced sample was peripheral blood. The receptor set was obtained from a human donor in a cohort sampled during active COVID-19.

V usage is TRBV19 and J usage is TRBJ2-1; 8 bases are shared with TRBD2. The CDR3 is made up of 14 amino acids. V was clipped by 5 bases and J by 4 bases; unmatched bases: 4. Germline CDR1 and CDR2: LNHDA and SQIVND (reference sequence). For the CDR3, the DNA is TGTGCCAGTAGTGTCACTAGCGGATACAATGAGCAGTTCTTC. Its translation: CASSVTSGYNEQFF.

CDR3 sequence: CASSFSGTGNNEQFF. CDR3 nucleotide sequence: TGTGCCAGCAGTTTTTCCGGGACAGGGAACAATGAGCAGTTCTTC. V and J are TRBV28 and TRBJ2-1, with 9 bases lining up with TRBD1. Germline CDR1 MDHEN, CDR2 SYDVKM. This CDR3 spans 15 amino acids. With V trimmed by 3 bases and J by 5 bases, 5 bases remained unmatched.

The rearrangement links TRBV28 to TRBJ2-7; D gene unclear. The CDR3 consists of 15 residues. V was shortened by 4 bases and J by 2 bases, with 15 bases between the two germline ends. Germline-derived CDR1 and CDR2 are MDHEN and SYDVKM. Here the CDR3 DNA reads TGTGCCAGCAGTTCCTTAACCCGTAGTCCCTACGAGCAGTACTTC. This gives the protein CASSSLTRSPYEQYF.

This clone was detected only a few times. This sequence joins TRBV18 and TRBJ1-2; no reliable D call. The CDR3 sequence is 15 residues long. V lost 2 bases and J lost 2, with 12 bases in between. CDR1 is KGHSH and CDR2 is LQKENI in the germline V gene. CDR3 nucleotide sequence: TGTGCCAGCTCACCAGACCGTGCGGCAAACTATGGCTACACCTTC. It is translated as CASSPDRAANYGYTF.

The chain recombines TRBV7-9 with TRBJ1-2, with a possible D match to TRBD1 (5 bases). Deletions cut 2 bases from V and 6 bases from J, with 16 bases between. Germline values: CDR1 SEHNR, CDR2 FQNEAQ (reference sequence). The CDR3 sequence is 15 residues long. CDR3 coding DNA: TGTGCCAGCAGCTTATATGGGACTCCAGCTAATGGCTACACCTTC. Translation gives CASSLYGTPANGYTF.

V usage is TRBV3-1 (or the pseudogene TRBV3-2) and J usage is TRBJ2-5; 8 bases are a match to TRBD2. After removal of 1 base from V and 4 bases from J, the junction contained 8 bases not matched to a gene. This CDR3 region has 16 residues. The germline V gene encodes CDR1 LGHDT and CDR2 YNNKEL (reference sequence). The chain's CDR3 is CASSQGNSGIGETQYF. CDR3 in DNA: TGTGCCAGCAGCCAAGGAAATAGCGGGATTGGAGAGACCCAGTACTTC.

The genes are TRBV27 and TRBJ2-7; TRBD2 agrees at 7 bases. The CDR3 sequence is 16 residues long. V shed 3 bases, J shed 3 bases, and the junction held 11 bases outside the gene matches. Germline CDR1 reads MNHEY; CDR2 reads SMNVEV (reference sequence). The CDR3 region is CASSLGGAARGYEQYF. The CDR3 nucleotides are TGTGCCAGCAGTTTGGGAGGGGCAGCAAGGGGCTACGAGCAGTACTTC.

V is TRBV6-1 and J is TRBJ1-2; 7 bases map to TRBD1. In germline, CDR1 is MNHNS, CDR2 SASEGT. V dropped 3 bases and J dropped 5; count of bases not matched to a gene: 3. The length of the CDR3 is 13 residues. The chain's CDR3 is CASSEDRRYGYTF. The DNA of the CDR3 is TGTGCCAGCAGTGAGGACAGGAGATATGGCTACACCTTC.

V is TRBV6-5 and J is TRBJ1-2; no firm D call. The CDR3 runs to 15 residues. Looked up from germline, CDR1 is MNHEY and CDR2 is SVGAGI. Between the trimmed V and J ends, which lost 5 bases and 5 bases, there was a span of 18 bases. CDR3: CASSPQKSQAYGYTF. Written as DNA, the CDR3 is TGTGCCAGCAGTCCGCAAAAGTCCCAGGCGTATGGCTACACCTTC.

This rearrangement joins TRBV25-1 to TRBJ1-4, with a weak D call TRBD1 (6 bases). The CDR3 spans 13 residues. V lost 3 bases and J lost 5, with 7 bases in between. Germline V gives CDR1 MGHDK, CDR2 SYGVNS. CDR3 residues: CASSDDRNEKLFF. CDR3 coding DNA: TGTGCCAGCAGTGACGACAGGAATGAAAAACTGTTTTTT.

The chain employs TRBV7-2 and TRBJ2-7; D ambiguous. CDR3 length: 14 residues. V was cut by 5 bases and J by 0 bases, with 11 bases left in between. The germline V gene encodes CDR1 SGHTA and CDR2 FQGNSA. CDR3 DNA sequence: TGTGCCAGCAGCCGCTCAGATTTCTCCTACGAGCAGTACTTC. Amino acids: CASSRSDFSYEQYF.

The chain combines TRBV27 with TRBJ1-1; 7 bases line up with TRBD1. The CDR3 contains 14 residues. Per germline, CDR1 MNHEY and CDR2 SMNVEV (reference sequence). V lost 4 bases, J lost 4 bases, and 6 bases stayed unmatched. The chain's CDR3 is CASSWTGPSTEAFF. In DNA, the CDR3 is TGTGCCAGCAGTTGGACAGGTCCAAGCACTGAAGCTTTCTTT.

The chain is built from TRBV5-6 and TRBJ2-5; 9 bases agree with TRBD2. Per germline, CDR1 SGHDT and CDR2 YYEEEE. V shed 4 bases, J shed 4 bases, and the junction held 11 bases outside the gene matches. The CDR3 length is 16 residues. The DNA of the CDR3 is TGTGCCAGCAGCCTCCGCCTGCGGGGGGGCGGAGAGACCCAGTACTTC. Its protein product is CASSLRLRGGGETQYF.

The V and J genes are TRBV30 and TRBJ1-4; 9 nucleotides match TRBD1. The J segment lost 5 bases and the V segment lost 2 bases, leaving 6 bases of the junction unmatched. Looked up from germline, CDR1 is GTSNPN and CDR2 is SVGIG (reference sequence). This CDR3 is 15 amino acids long. The CDR3 loop reads CAWSPMDRGNEKLFF. CDR3 DNA sequence: TGTGCCTGGAGTCCCATGGACAGGGGCAATGAAAAACTGTTTTTT.